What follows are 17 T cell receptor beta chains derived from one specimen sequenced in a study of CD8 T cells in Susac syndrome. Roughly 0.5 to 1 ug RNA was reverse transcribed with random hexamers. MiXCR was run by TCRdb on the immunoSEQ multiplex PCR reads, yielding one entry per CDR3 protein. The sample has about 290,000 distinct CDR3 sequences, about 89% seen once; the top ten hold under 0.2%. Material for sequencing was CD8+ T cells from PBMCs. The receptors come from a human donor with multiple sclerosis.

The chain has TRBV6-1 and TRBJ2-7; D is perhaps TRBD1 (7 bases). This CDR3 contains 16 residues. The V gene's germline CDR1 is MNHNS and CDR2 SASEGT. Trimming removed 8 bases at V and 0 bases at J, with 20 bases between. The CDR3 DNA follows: TGTGCCAGCTACGGATTCGGACAGGAGGGCTCCTACGAGCAGTACTTC. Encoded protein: CASYGFGQEGSYEQYF.

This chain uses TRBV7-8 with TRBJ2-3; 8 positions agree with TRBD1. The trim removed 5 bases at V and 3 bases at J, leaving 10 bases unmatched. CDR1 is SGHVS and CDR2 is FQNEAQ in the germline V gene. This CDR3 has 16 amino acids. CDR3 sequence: CASSNDRGAPTDTQYF. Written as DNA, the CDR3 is TGTGCCAGCAGCAACGACAGGGGAGCCCCTACAGATACGCAGTATTTT.

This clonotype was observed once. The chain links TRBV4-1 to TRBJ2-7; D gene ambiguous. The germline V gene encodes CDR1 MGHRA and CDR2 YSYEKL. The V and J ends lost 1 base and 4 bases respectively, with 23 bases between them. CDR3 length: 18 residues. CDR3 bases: TGCGCCAGCAGCCAAGCCGATCATCAGGCAGCGAGAAGTTACGAGCAGTACTTC. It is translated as CASSQADHQAARSYEQYF.

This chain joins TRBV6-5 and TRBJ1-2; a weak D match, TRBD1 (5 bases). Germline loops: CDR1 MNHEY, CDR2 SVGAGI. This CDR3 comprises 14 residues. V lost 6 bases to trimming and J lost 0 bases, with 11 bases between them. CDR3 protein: CASSPGAANYGYTF. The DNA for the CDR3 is TGTGCCAGCAGCCCCGGGGCAGCTAACTATGGCTACACCTTC.

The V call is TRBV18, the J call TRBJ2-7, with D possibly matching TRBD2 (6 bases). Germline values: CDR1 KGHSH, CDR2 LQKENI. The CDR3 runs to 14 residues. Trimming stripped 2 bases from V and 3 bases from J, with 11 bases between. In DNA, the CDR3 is TGTGCCAGCTCACCAATTCGGGACTTCTACGAGCAGTACTTC. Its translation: CASSPIRDFYEQYF.

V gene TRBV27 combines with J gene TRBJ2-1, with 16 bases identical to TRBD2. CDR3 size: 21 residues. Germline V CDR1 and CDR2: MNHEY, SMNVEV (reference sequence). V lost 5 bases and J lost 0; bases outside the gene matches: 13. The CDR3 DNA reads TGTGCCAGCAGTCCAACTCCGGGACTAGCGGGAGGGCCGGCCTCCTACAATGAGCAGTTCTTC. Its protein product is CASSPTPGLAGGPASYNEQFF.

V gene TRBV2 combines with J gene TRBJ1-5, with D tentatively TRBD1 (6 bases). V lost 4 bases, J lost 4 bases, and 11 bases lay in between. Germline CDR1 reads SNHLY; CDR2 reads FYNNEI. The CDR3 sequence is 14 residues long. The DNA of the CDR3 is TGTGCCAGCAGTGTTAACAGGGTAAATCAGCCCCAGCATTTT. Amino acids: CASSVNRVNQPQHF.

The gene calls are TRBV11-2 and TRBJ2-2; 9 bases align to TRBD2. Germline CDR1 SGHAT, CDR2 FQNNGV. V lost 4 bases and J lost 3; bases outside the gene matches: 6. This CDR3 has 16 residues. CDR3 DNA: TGTGCCAGCAGCTCCTGGGTAGCGGGAGACACCGGGGAGCTGTTTTTT. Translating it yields CASSSWVAGDTGELFF.

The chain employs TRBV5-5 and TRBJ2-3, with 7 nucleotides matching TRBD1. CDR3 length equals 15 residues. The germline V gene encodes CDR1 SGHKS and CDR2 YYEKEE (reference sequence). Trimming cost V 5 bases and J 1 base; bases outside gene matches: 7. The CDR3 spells CASSYRQGGTDTQYF. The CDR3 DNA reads TGTGCCAGCAGTTACCGACAGGGCGGCACAGATACGCAGTATTTT.

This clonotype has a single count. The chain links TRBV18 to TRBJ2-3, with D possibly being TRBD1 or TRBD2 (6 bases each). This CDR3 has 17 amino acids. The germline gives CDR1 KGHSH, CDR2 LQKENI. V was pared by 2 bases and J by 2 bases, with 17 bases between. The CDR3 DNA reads TGTGCCAGCTCACCAACGAATGGAGGGGGATCCACAGATACGCAGTATTTT. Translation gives CASSPTNGGGSTDTQYF.

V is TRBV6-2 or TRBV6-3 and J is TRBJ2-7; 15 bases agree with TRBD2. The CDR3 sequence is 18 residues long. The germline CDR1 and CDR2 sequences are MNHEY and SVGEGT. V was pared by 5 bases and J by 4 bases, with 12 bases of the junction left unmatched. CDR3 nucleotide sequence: TGTGCCAGCAGTCAAGGACTAGCGGGAGGGCCGGTCATATACGAGCAGTACTTC. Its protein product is CASSQGLAGGPVIYEQYF.

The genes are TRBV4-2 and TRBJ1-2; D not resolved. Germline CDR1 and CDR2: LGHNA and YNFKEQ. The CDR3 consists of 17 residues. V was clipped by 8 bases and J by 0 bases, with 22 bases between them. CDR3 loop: CASEARPSTAANYGYTF. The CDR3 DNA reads TGTGCCAGCGAAGCCAGGCCGTCCACAGCAGCTAACTATGGCTACACCTTC.

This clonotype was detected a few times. CDR3 bases: TGTGCCAGCCTCGGGGGCCCTAACTACGAGCAGTACTTC. This gives the protein CASLGGPNYEQYF. The chain employs TRBV7-8 and TRBJ2-7, with D possibly being TRBD1 or TRBD2 (6 bases each). The germline gives CDR1 SGHVS, CDR2 FQNEAQ. The CDR3 runs 13 residues. The V end was cut by 8 bases, the J end by 3 bases, with 14 bases between.

In DNA, the CDR3 is TGTGCCAGCAGTTTCTGCGGTAGCGGGGGGGCGCAGTATTTT. Amino acid sequence: CASSFCGSGGAQYF. The rearrangement links TRBV6-2 or TRBV6-3 to TRBJ2-3; 11 nucleotides align to TRBD2. The CDR3 consists of 14 residues. Losses at the gene ends were 4 bases for V and 10 bases for J; bases not matched to a gene: 7. CDR1 MNHEY and CDR2 SVGEGT come from the germline V gene.

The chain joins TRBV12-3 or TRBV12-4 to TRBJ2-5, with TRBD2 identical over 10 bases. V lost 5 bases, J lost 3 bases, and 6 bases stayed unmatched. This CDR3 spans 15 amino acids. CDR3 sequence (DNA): TGTGCCAGCAGTACTAGCGGGGCCATCGAAGAGACCCAGTACTTC. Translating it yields CASSTSGAIEETQYF.

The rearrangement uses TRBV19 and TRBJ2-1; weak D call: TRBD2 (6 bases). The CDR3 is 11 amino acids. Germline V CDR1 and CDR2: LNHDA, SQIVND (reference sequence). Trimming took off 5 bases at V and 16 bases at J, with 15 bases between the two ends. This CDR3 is CASSHGTQGFF. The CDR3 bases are TGTGCCAGTAGTCACGGGACTCAAGGTTTCTTC.

DNA for the CDR3: TGTGCCAGCAGTTTTCGAACAAATTCACCCCTCCACTTT. The encoded protein is CASSFRTNSPLHF. This chain connects TRBV28 to TRBJ1-6; no definite D call. This CDR3 contains 13 residues. Germline lookup yields CDR1 MDHEN and CDR2 SYDVKM. V was trimmed by 3 bases and J by 7 bases, leaving 7 bases between them.